This TCR beta chain was sequenced for a study of T-cell memory formation after mild COVID-19. Broader study findings: Most CD4+ clones that shrank were in CM and EM, while CD8+ ones turned up in EMRA. Pre-infection memory showed some responding clones, and this suggested that cross-reactive memory joined.

CDR3 length: 14 amino acids. Germline assignment: CDR1 LGHDT and CDR2 YNNKEL (reference sequence). The V and J ends lost 4 bases and 0 bases respectively, with 7 bases between them. This clonotype has a handful of counts. Its antigen remains unknown. TCRdb analysed the 5' RACE reads with MiXCR anew, one entry per CDR3 protein. Of nearly 250,000 distinct CDR3 sequences listed, less than 20% were seen once; the top ten hold 2.1%. The chain has TRBV3-1 and TRBJ2-1; D unresolved. The sample taken for sequencing was PBMCs or a T cell subset sorted from them (not recorded which). This receptor was taken from an adult woman who had mild COVID-19 (a few samples of this study predate the infection). Cell type and time point are not known. The CDR3 spells CASSLFSSYNEQFF. The DNA for the CDR3 is TGTGCCAGCAGCCTCTTTAGCTCCTACAATGAGCAGTTCTTC.